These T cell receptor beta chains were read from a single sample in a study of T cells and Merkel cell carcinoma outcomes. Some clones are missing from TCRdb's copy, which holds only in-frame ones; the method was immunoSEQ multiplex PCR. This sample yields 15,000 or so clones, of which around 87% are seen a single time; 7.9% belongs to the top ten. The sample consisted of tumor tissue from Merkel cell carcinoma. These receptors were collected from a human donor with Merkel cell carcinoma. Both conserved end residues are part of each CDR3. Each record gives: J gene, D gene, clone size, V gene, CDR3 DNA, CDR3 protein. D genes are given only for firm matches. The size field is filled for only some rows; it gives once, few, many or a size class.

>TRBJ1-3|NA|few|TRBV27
TGTGCCAGCAGTGGGAGGGGGTATGGAAACACCATATATTTT
CASSGRGYGNTIYF
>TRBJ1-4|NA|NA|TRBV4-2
TGTGCCAGCAGCCAAGATCTCCTGGGGGAAAAACTGTTTTTT
CASSQDLLGEKLFF
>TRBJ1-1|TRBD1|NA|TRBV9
TGTGCCAGCAGCTTAGATACAGGGGGCGGGGAAACTGAAGCTTTCTTT
CASSLDTGGGETEAFF
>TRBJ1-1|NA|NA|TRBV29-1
TGCAGCGTTGAAGTACAGGGCGCCCGCACTGAAGCTTTCTTT
CSVEVQGARTEAFF
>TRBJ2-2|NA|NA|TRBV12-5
TGTGCTAGTGGCCGAGATACCGGGGAGCTGTTTTTT
CASGRDTGELFF
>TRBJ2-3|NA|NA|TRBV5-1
TGCGCCAGCAGCTTGGGGGGGGCCACAGATACGCAGTATTTT
CASSLGGATDTQYF
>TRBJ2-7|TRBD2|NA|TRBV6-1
TGTGCCAGCAGTGAGGCTAGCGGGAGGTACGAGCAGTACTTC
CASSEASGRYEQYF
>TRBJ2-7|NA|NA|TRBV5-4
TGTGCCAGCAGCTTGAATGCAGTCTACGAGCAGTACTTC
CASSLNAVYEQYF
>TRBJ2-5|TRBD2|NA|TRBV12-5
TGTGCTAGTGGTAACGGACTAGCGGAAGAGACCCAGTACTTC
CASGNGLAEETQYF
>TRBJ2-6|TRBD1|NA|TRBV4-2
TGTGCCAGCAGCCAAGATCCGCGGGACAGGGTCCTATCTGGGGCCAACGTCCTGACTTTC
CASSQDPRDRVLSGANVLTF
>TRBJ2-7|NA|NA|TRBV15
TGTGCCACCAGCAGAGACCGGAACGAGCAGTACTTC
CATSRDRNEQYF
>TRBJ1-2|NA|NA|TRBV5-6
TGTGCCAGCAGCTTGGCCCGCTATGGCTACACCTTC
CASSLARYGYTF
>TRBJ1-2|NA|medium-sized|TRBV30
TGTGCCTCGCGGACAGCCATAAACTATGGCTACACCTTC
CASRTAINYGYTF
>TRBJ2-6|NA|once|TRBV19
TGTGCCACCCAACAGGGCGGGGGGGCCAACGTCCTGACTTTC
CATQQGGGANVLTF
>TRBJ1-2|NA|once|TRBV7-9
TGTGCCAGCAACAACGACGGAGTCGGTGGCTACACCTTC
CASNNDGVGGYTF
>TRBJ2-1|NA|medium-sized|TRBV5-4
TGTGCCAGCAGTTGGGGGGATGAGCAGTTCTTC
CASSWGDEQFF
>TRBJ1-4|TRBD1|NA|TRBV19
TGTGCCAGTAGCCCTACGGGCAGGGGGCAAAATGAAAAACTGTTTTTT
CASSPTGRGQNEKLFF
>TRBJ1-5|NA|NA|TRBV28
TGTGCCAGCAGTTCCTCCAGGCCCCAGCATTTT
CASSSSRPQHF